The rows below give T cell receptor beta chains drawn from one sample of a study of shared T cell receptors in the human thymus. Assay: immunoSEQ multiplex PCR; the TCRdb copy retains only in-frame clones and omits some. The data hold approximately 580,000 clones, with 75% to 80% observed a single time. The data also belong to a second study, concerning human thymus T cells.

Sequencing was done on a sample of thymocytes. The receptors come from a boy younger than two with a congenital heart defect. The CDR3 runs from the conserved cysteine through the conserved F or W. The D gene is left open where the match is weak. Size is omitted from some rows. Given values are once, few, many or a class for expanded clones.

length: 13
D: NA
V: TRBV11-2
J: TRBJ1-2
size: once
CDR3: CASSQGHPYGYTF
DNA: TGTGCCAGCAGCCAGGGACATCCCTATGGCTACACCTTC

length: 12
D: NA
V: TRBV15
J: TRBJ2-7
size: NA
CDR3: CATRDSRNEQYF
DNA: TGTGCCACCAGAGACAGTAGGAACGAGCAGTACTTC

length: 16
D: TRBD1
V: TRBV4-1
J: TRBJ1-4
size: NA
CDR3: CASSQGGDRLLEKLFF
DNA: TGCGCCAGCAGCCAAGGGGGGGACAGGCTTTTAGAAAAACTGTTTTTT

length: 14
D: TRBD1
V: TRBV6-1
J: TRBJ2-7
size: NA
CDR3: CASSGKTGAYEQYF
DNA: TGTGCCAGCAGTGGTAAGACAGGGGCCTACGAGCAGTACTTC

length: 14
D: TRBD1
V: TRBV5-1
J: TRBJ2-7
size: NA
CDR3: CASRYRDSDYEQYF
DNA: TGCGCCAGCAGGTACCGGGACAGCGACTACGAGCAGTACTTC

length: 18
D: TRBD2
V: TRBV4-2
J: TRBJ2-5
size: NA
CDR3: CASSQSSGDGRAGETQYF
DNA: TGTGCCAGCAGCCAAAGTTCAGGGGACGGGAGGGCCGGAGAGACCCAGTACTTC

length: 16
D: TRBD1
V: TRBV7-9
J: TRBJ2-3
size: NA
CDR3: CASSLEGQGGTDTQYF
DNA: TGTGCCAGCAGCTTAGAGGGGCAGGGGGGCACAGATACGCAGTATTTT

length: 17
D: TRBD2
V: TRBV7-2
J: TRBJ2-3
size: NA
CDR3: CASSLERGLAGGDTQYF
DNA: TGTGCCAGCAGCTTAGAACGTGGGCTAGCGGGAGGAGATACGCAGTATTTT

length: 13
D: NA
V: TRBV27
J: TRBJ2-1
size: few
CDR3: CASSYTGSKEQFF
DNA: TGTGCCAGCAGCTATACAGGGTCGAAAGAGCAGTTCTTC

length: 14
D: NA
V: TRBV9
J: TRBJ1-2
size: NA
CDR3: CASSARGIGYGYTF
DNA: TGTGCCAGCAGCGCGAGAGGGATAGGGTATGGCTACACCTTC

length: 14
D: TRBD1
V: TRBV29-1
J: TRBJ2-5
size: NA
CDR3: CSAGGTGWQETQYF
DNA: TGCAGCGCCGGCGGGACAGGGTGGCAAGAGACCCAGTACTTC

length: 15
D: NA
V: TRBV18
J: TRBJ1-5
size: NA
CDR3: CASSQQGDSNQPQHF
DNA: TGTGCCAGCTCACAACAGGGCGATAGCAATCAGCCCCAGCATTTT

length: 18
D: NA
V: TRBV19
J: TRBJ2-3
size: NA
CDR3: CASTRGGPGCTSTDTQYF
DNA: TGTGCTAGTACGAGAGGCGGGCCGGGTTGCACTTCGACAGATACGCAGTATTTT

length: 14
D: TRBD2
V: TRBV29-1
J: TRBJ2-1
size: NA
CDR3: CSGTSGRLFHEQFF
DNA: TGCAGCGGGACTAGCGGGAGACTTTTCCATGAGCAGTTCTTC

length: 14
D: TRBD2
V: TRBV30
J: TRBJ2-3
size: NA
CDR3: CAWSDSGSTDTQYF
DNA: TGTGCCTGGAGTGATAGCGGGAGTACAGATACGCAGTATTTT

length: 13
D: NA
V: TRBV10-1
J: TRBJ2-7
size: NA
CDR3: CASSPRGGHEQYF
DNA: TGCGCCAGCAGTCCCAGGGGCGGCCACGAGCAGTACTTC

length: 13
D: NA
V: TRBV19
J: TRBJ1-4
size: once
CDR3: CASISRVNEKLFF
DNA: TGTGCCAGTATTAGCAGGGTTAATGAAAAACTGTTTTTT

length: 18
D: TRBD2
V: TRBV7-2
J: TRBJ2-7
size: once
CDR3: CASSLGAPSGILGYEQYF
DNA: TGTGCCAGCAGCTTAGGGGCCCCTAGCGGCATACTGGGTTACGAGCAGTACTTC

length: 13
D: NA
V: TRBV7-8
J: TRBJ2-3
size: NA
CDR3: CASSLEIRDTQYF
DNA: TGTGCCAGCAGCTTGGAGATTAGAGATACGCAGTATTTT

length: 15
D: TRBD2
V: TRBV7-2
J: TRBJ2-5
size: NA
CDR3: CASSLGGGYLETQYF
DNA: TGTGCCAGCAGCTTAGGGGGAGGGTACCTCGAGACCCAGTACTTC

length: 14
D: NA
V: TRBV14
J: TRBJ2-5
size: NA
CDR3: CASSPTGTLETQYF
DNA: TGTGCCAGCAGCCCAACCGGGACTCTGGAGACCCAGTACTTC

length: 11
D: NA
V: TRBV5-1
J: TRBJ2-5
size: few
CDR3: CASSLSETQYF
DNA: TGCGCCAGCAGCTTGTCGGAGACCCAGTACTTC

length: 15
D: NA
V: TRBV21-1
J: TRBJ2-7
size: NA
CDR3: CASSKEVGQRYEQYF
DNA: TGTGCCAGCAGCAAAGAGGTGGGGCAAAGATACGAGCAGTACTTC

length: 12
D: NA
V: TRBV27
J: TRBJ1-1
size: NA
CDR3: CASSPSRGEAFF
DNA: TGTGCCAGCAGCCCCTCAAGGGGTGAAGCTTTCTTT

length: 14
D: TRBD1
V: TRBV7-9
J: TRBJ1-1
size: NA
CDR3: CASSLEGAVTEAFF
DNA: TGTGCCAGCAGCTTAGAGGGGGCAGTCACTGAAGCTTTCTTT

length: 18
D: TRBD1
V: TRBV27
J: TRBJ2-6
size: once
CDR3: CASSPTPRDSSGANVLTF
DNA: TGTGCCAGCAGTCCGACTCCCCGGGACAGCTCTGGGGCCAACGTCCTGACTTTC

length: 20
D: TRBD1
V: TRBV27
J: TRBJ2-7
size: NA
CDR3: CASSLRSDGTGIPSTYEQYF
DNA: TGTGCCAGCAGTTTACGTTCTGACGGGACAGGGATACCTTCGACGTACGAGCAGTACTTC